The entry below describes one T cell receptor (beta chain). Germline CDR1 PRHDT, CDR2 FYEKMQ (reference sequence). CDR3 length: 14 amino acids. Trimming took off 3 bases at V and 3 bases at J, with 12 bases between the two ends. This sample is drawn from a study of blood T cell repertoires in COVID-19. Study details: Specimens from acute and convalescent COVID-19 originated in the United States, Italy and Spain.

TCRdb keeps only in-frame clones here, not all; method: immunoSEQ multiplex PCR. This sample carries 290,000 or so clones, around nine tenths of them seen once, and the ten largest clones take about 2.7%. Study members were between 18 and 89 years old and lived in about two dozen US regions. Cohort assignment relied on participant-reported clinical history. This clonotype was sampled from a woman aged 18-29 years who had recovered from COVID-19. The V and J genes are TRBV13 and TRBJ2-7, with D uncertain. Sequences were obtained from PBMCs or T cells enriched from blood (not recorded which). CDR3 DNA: TGTGCCAGCAGCTTTTCTCCCTCAGGCTACGAGCAGTACTTC. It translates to CASSFSPSGYEQYF.